These T cell receptor beta chains were read from a single sample in a study of cytomegalovirus exposure and HLA in healthy donors. Profiled with immunoSEQ multiplex PCR; TCRdb holds only in-frame clones, not every one. The table records about 220,000 clones, around nine tenths of them present only once. Source material: PBMCs. The receptors were sampled from a woman aged 18-29 years in good health and CMV-seronegative. Both conserved end residues are part of each CDR3. The order of the fields is clone size, J gene, D gene, V gene, CDR3 DNA, CDR3 protein. A D gene is named only where the DNA matches it firmly. A row's size may be missing; if present it is once, few, many or a size class.

abundance: -; j_gene: TRBJ2-7; d_gene: -; v_gene: TRBV6-1; CDR3nt: TGTGCCAGCAAAATAGAATACGAGCAGTACTTC; CDR3aa: CASKIEYEQYF
abundance: -; j_gene: TRBJ2-1; d_gene: TRBD2; v_gene: TRBV2; CDR3nt: TGTGCCAGCAGTGAATTTGGACTAGCGGGTAATGAGCAGTTCTTC; CDR3aa: CASSEFGLAGNEQFF
abundance: -; j_gene: TRBJ2-6; d_gene: TRBD1; v_gene: TRBV18; CDR3nt: TGTGCCAGCTCCCCCCAGGTGTTACAGGGGGGACTTTCTGGGGCCAACGTCCTGACTTTC; CDR3aa: CASSPQVLQGGLSGANVLTF
abundance: -; j_gene: TRBJ2-7; d_gene: -; v_gene: TRBV29-1; CDR3nt: TGCAGCGGTGGGGCGGAGGGGTCCTACGAGCAGTACTTC; CDR3aa: CSGGAEGSYEQYF
abundance: -; j_gene: TRBJ2-7; d_gene: TRBD1; v_gene: TRBV10-3; CDR3nt: TGTGCCATCAGAGGGACAGGGGGCCGTACACCGGGCGGACGCCTATACGAGCAGTACTTC; CDR3aa: CAIRGTGGRTPGGRLYEQYF
abundance: -; j_gene: TRBJ1-1; d_gene: -; v_gene: TRBV7-9; CDR3nt: TGTGCCAGCAGCTTGCCGACAGCCAACACTGAAGCTTTCTTT; CDR3aa: CASSLPTANTEAFF
abundance: -; j_gene: TRBJ2-7; d_gene: -; v_gene: TRBV28; CDR3nt: TGTGCCAGCAGTTTATCGTGGGGGCGCGGCGAGCAGTACTTC; CDR3aa: CASSLSWGRGEQYF
abundance: -; j_gene: TRBJ2-5; d_gene: -; v_gene: TRBV25-1; CDR3nt: TGTGCCAGCAGCCCCCACCAGGAGACCCAGTACTTC; CDR3aa: CASSPHQETQYF
abundance: once; j_gene: TRBJ2-1; d_gene: -; v_gene: TRBV29-1; CDR3nt: TGCAGCGTTGGAGCGTTAACGACCTACAATGAGCAGTTCTTC; CDR3aa: CSVGALTTYNEQFF
abundance: -; j_gene: TRBJ2-3; d_gene: -; v_gene: TRBV30; CDR3nt: TGTGCCTGGAGTGCCCCTGGAGTAGATACGCAGTATTTT; CDR3aa: CAWSAPGVDTQYF
abundance: -; j_gene: TRBJ1-4; d_gene: -; v_gene: TRBV30; CDR3nt: TGTGCCGGTACACAGGACGCAACTAATGAAAAACTGTTTTTT; CDR3aa: CAGTQDATNEKLFF
abundance: once; j_gene: TRBJ1-5; d_gene: -; v_gene: TRBV29-1; CDR3nt: TGCAGCGTGGAACAGGGTGATCAGCCCCAGCATTTT; CDR3aa: CSVEQGDQPQHF
abundance: once; j_gene: TRBJ1-1; d_gene: -; v_gene: TRBV11-3; CDR3nt: TGTGCCAGCAGCTTAGCACTGTCGAACTCCTTCACTGAAGCTTTCTTT; CDR3aa: CASSLALSNSFTEAFF
abundance: -; j_gene: TRBJ2-3; d_gene: -; v_gene: TRBV5-1; CDR3nt: TGCGCCAGCAGCTTGGGGGGGCCAGCAGATACGCAGTATTTT; CDR3aa: CASSLGGPADTQYF
abundance: -; j_gene: TRBJ1-4; d_gene: TRBD1; v_gene: TRBV30; CDR3nt: TGTGCCTGGAGAAGGGACAGGGGGGAAGAAAAACTGTTTTTT; CDR3aa: CAWRRDRGEEKLFF
abundance: -; j_gene: TRBJ2-2; d_gene: -; v_gene: TRBV11-3; CDR3nt: TGTGCCAGCAGCTTAGCGGGGACCGGGGAGCTGTTTTTT; CDR3aa: CASSLAGTGELFF
abundance: -; j_gene: TRBJ1-2; d_gene: TRBD1; v_gene: TRBV9; CDR3nt: TGTGCCAGTTCGGGACAGGGGGCTTATGGCTACACCTTC; CDR3aa: CASSGQGAYGYTF
abundance: -; j_gene: TRBJ2-2; d_gene: -; v_gene: TRBV7-9; CDR3nt: TGTGCCAGCACTCTCACAAGGGGTTCTAGCGTGTTCCCCGGGGAGCTGTTTTTT; CDR3aa: CASTLTRGSSVFPGELFF
abundance: -; j_gene: TRBJ1-1; d_gene: -; v_gene: TRBV19; CDR3nt: TGTGCCAGTACTCCACCCACCACAGGGTTTGAAGCTTTCTTT; CDR3aa: CASTPPTTGFEAFF
abundance: -; j_gene: TRBJ2-2; d_gene: -; v_gene: TRBV28; CDR3nt: TGTGCCAGCAGTTTATTGGTGGGGGCGGGCACCGGGGAGCTGTTTTTT; CDR3aa: CASSLLVGAGTGELFF
abundance: -; j_gene: TRBJ1-1; d_gene: -; v_gene: TRBV7-9; CDR3nt: TGTGCCAGCAGCTTTTTGGGGGCGGAAGCTTTCTTT; CDR3aa: CASSFLGAEAFF
abundance: -; j_gene: TRBJ2-5; d_gene: TRBD2; v_gene: TRBV28; CDR3nt: TGTGCCAGCAGTTTAAGAGGACTAGGGGTTGAGACCCAGTACTTC; CDR3aa: CASSLRGLGVETQYF
abundance: once; j_gene: TRBJ1-1; d_gene: -; v_gene: TRBV14; CDR3nt: TGTGCCAGCAGCCAAGACTTCGGAGAATTAGCTGAAGCTTTCTTT; CDR3aa: CASSQDFGELAEAFF
abundance: -; j_gene: TRBJ2-7; d_gene: TRBD2; v_gene: TRBV27; CDR3nt: TGTGCCAGCAGTTTAAGGCCTAGCGGGAAGGACGAGCAGTACTTC; CDR3aa: CASSLRPSGKDEQYF
abundance: -; j_gene: TRBJ1-1; d_gene: TRBD1; v_gene: TRBV27; CDR3nt: TGTGCCAGCAGTTTCTGGACAGGGAAGCCCTCGAACACTGAAGCTTTCTTT; CDR3aa: CASSFWTGKPSNTEAFF
abundance: -; j_gene: TRBJ2-7; d_gene: TRBD1; v_gene: TRBV10-2; CDR3nt: TGCGCCAGCAGCCTCAAGGGACAGGGCCCCGAGCAGTACTTC; CDR3aa: CASSLKGQGPEQYF
abundance: -; j_gene: TRBJ1-2; d_gene: TRBD1; v_gene: TRBV30; CDR3nt: TGTGCCTGGAGTCTGGGACAGGGCGTCAGCTACACCTTC; CDR3aa: CAWSLGQGVSYTF
abundance: -; j_gene: TRBJ2-5; d_gene: TRBD2; v_gene: TRBV5-1; CDR3nt: TGCGCCAGCAGCCCTCCCTTGACAGGGGATGGGACTAGCGGGAGGTGGGAGACCCAGTACTTC; CDR3aa: CASSPPLTGDGTSGRWETQYF
abundance: -; j_gene: TRBJ2-7; d_gene: -; v_gene: TRBV29-1; CDR3nt: TGCAGCGCCAAAGGGGCAGCGCGGGGCTACGAGCAGTACTTC; CDR3aa: CSAKGAARGYEQYF
abundance: -; j_gene: TRBJ1-1; d_gene: -; v_gene: TRBV28; CDR3nt: TGTGCCAGCAGTTTGGACAGGAACACTGAAGCTTTCTTT; CDR3aa: CASSLDRNTEAFF
abundance: -; j_gene: TRBJ1-2; d_gene: -; v_gene: TRBV19; CDR3nt: TGTGCCAGTAGCCGAGACAGGCAAGCTAACTATGGCTACACCTTC; CDR3aa: CASSRDRQANYGYTF
abundance: -; j_gene: TRBJ1-6; d_gene: TRBD1; v_gene: TRBV9; CDR3nt: TGTGCCAGCAGCGTACGTCGTCTTGTGGGACAGCTAAGCTCCTATAATTCACCCCTCCACTTT; CDR3aa: CASSVRRLVGQLSSYNSPLHF
abundance: -; j_gene: TRBJ1-4; d_gene: -; v_gene: TRBV5-4; CDR3nt: TGTGCCAGCAGCTTGTGGGCGAGTAATGAAAAACTGTTTTTT; CDR3aa: CASSLWASNEKLFF
abundance: -; j_gene: TRBJ2-7; d_gene: TRBD2; v_gene: TRBV7-3; CDR3nt: TGTGCCAGCAGCAGCGGACTAGCGGGAGCATACGAGCAGTACTTC; CDR3aa: CASSSGLAGAYEQYF
abundance: once; j_gene: TRBJ1-2; d_gene: -; v_gene: TRBV28; CDR3nt: TGTGCCAGCAGGATCCTAGGGGTTTATGGCTACACCTTC; CDR3aa: CASRILGVYGYTF
abundance: few; j_gene: TRBJ2-7; d_gene: TRBD1; v_gene: TRBV10-1; CDR3nt: TGCGCCAGCAGTGCGGACAGGTTCACGTACGAGCAGTACTTC; CDR3aa: CASSADRFTYEQYF
abundance: -; j_gene: TRBJ1-4; d_gene: -; v_gene: TRBV28; CDR3nt: TGTGCCATGGCATCAGCGGGGGCTAGCGAAAAACTGTTTTTT; CDR3aa: CAMASAGASEKLFF
abundance: -; j_gene: TRBJ1-5; d_gene: -; v_gene: TRBV4-2; CDR3nt: TGTGCCAGCAGCCAAGAGGTGGGCAATCTACCCCAGCATTTT; CDR3aa: CASSQEVGNLPQHF
abundance: -; j_gene: TRBJ1-4; d_gene: TRBD1; v_gene: TRBV5-4; CDR3nt: TGTGCCAGCAGCCGAGGGACAGGGGCTGCAACTAATGAAAAACTGTTTTTT; CDR3aa: CASSRGTGAATNEKLFF
abundance: -; j_gene: TRBJ2-2; d_gene: TRBD2; v_gene: TRBV28; CDR3nt: TGTGCCAGCAGTCTTGGACTAGCGGGAGGGATCGGGGAGCTGTTTTTT; CDR3aa: CASSLGLAGGIGELFF
abundance: -; j_gene: TRBJ2-1; d_gene: -; v_gene: TRBV6-1; CDR3nt: TGTGCCAGCAGTGAAGAAGTAGGGACTCCAACCGTCTTC; CDR3aa: CASSEEVGTPTVF
abundance: -; j_gene: TRBJ2-5; d_gene: -; v_gene: TRBV5-1; CDR3nt: TGCGCCAGCAGCTTCAGGACTATCCAAGAGACCCAGTACTTC; CDR3aa: CASSFRTIQETQYF
abundance: -; j_gene: TRBJ2-3; d_gene: TRBD2; v_gene: TRBV7-3; CDR3nt: TGTGCCAGCAGCCTCGGGAGGGCCACAGATACGCAGTATTTT; CDR3aa: CASSLGRATDTQYF
abundance: -; j_gene: TRBJ2-2; d_gene: -; v_gene: TRBV9; CDR3nt: TGTGCCAGCAGCGTAGTGGCCGGGGCCGGGGAGCTGTTTTTT; CDR3aa: CASSVVAGAGELFF
abundance: -; j_gene: TRBJ2-2; d_gene: -; v_gene: TRBV11-3; CDR3nt: TGTGCCAGCAGCTTAGCGGCGAACACCGGGGAGCTGTTTTTT; CDR3aa: CASSLAANTGELFF